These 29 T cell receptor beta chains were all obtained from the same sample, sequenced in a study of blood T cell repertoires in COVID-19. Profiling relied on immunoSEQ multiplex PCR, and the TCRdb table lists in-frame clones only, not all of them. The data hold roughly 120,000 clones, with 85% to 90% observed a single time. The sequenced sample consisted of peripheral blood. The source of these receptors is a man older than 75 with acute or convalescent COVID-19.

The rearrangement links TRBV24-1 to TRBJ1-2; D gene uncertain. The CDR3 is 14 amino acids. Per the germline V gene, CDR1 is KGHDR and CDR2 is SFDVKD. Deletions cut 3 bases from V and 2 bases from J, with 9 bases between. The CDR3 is CATSDPGRNYGYTF. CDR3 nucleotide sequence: TGTGCCACCAGTGATCCAGGAAGAAACTATGGCTACACCTTC.

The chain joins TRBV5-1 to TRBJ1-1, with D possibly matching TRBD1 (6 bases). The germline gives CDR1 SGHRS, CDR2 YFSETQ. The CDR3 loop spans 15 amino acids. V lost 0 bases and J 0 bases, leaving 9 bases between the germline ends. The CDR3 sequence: CASSLDRVLNTEAFF. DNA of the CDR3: TGCGCCAGCAGCTTGGACAGGGTACTGAACACTGAAGCTTTCTTT.

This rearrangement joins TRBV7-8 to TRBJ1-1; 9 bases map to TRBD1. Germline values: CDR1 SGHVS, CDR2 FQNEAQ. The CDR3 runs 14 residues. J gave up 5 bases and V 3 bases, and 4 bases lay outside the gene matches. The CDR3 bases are TGTGCCAGCAGCTTTGGACAGGGGATAACTGAAGCTTTCTTT. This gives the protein CASSFGQGITEAFF.

The CDR3, as DNA: TGTGCCAGCAGTCCATCGGGGGGGCGGTTTGTCGAGACCCAGTACTTC. Protein product: CASSPSGGRFVETQYF. The chain has TRBV6-2 or TRBV6-3 and TRBJ2-5, with 8 bases fitting TRBD2. The CDR3 is 16 amino acids. Germline CDR1 MNHEY, CDR2 SVGEGT. J lost 5 bases, V lost 5 bases, and 13 bases had no gene match.

In DNA form, the CDR3 reads TGTGCCAGCAGTTTAGGGGGGTCGAGGGGAAATCAGCCCCAGCATTTT. Its protein product is CASSLGGSRGNQPQHF. This sequence joins TRBV28 and TRBJ1-5, with D tentatively TRBD1 (5 bases). Trimming removed 2 bases at V and 4 bases at J, with 15 bases between. The CDR3 loop spans 16 amino acids. CDR1 and CDR2 from the germline V gene are MDHEN and SYDVKM.

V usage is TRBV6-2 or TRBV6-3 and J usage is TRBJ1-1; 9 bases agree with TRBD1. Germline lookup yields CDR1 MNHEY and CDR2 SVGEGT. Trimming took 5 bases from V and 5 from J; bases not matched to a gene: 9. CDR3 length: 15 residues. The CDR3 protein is CASSMETGGWTEAFF. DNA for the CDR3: TGTGCCAGCAGTATGGAGACAGGGGGTTGGACTGAAGCTTTCTTT.

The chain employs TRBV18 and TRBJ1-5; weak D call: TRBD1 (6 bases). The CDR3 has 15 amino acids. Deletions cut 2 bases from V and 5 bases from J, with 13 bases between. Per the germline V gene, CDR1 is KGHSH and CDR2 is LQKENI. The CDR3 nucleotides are TGTGCCAGCTCACCAGCGGGGGGGCCAGATCAGCCCCAGCATTTT. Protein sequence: CASSPAGGPDQPQHF. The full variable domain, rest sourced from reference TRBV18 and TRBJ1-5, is NAGVMQNPRHLVRRRGQEARLRCSPMKGHSHVYWYRQLPEEGLKFMVYLQKENIIDESGMPKERFSAEFPKEGPSILRIQQVVRGDSAAYFCASSPAGGPDQPQHFGDGTRLSIL.

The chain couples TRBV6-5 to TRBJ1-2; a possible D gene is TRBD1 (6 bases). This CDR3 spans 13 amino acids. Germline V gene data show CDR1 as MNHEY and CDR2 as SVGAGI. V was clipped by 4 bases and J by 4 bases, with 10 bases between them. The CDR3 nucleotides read TGTGCCAGCAGTTTGGGACAAGTCTATGGCTACACCTTC. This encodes CASSLGQVYGYTF.

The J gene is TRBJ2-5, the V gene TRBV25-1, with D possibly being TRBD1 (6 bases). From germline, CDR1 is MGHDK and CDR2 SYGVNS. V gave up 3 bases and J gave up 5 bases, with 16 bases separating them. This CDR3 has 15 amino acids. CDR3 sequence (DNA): TGTGCCAGCAGTGATCCCAGGGGATTGAGGGAGACCCAGTACTTC. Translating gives CASSDPRGLRETQYF.

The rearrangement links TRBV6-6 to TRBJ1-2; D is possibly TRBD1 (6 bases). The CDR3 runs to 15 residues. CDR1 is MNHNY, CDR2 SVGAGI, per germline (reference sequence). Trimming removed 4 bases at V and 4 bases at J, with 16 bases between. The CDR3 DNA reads TGTGCCAGCAGTTCCGTAGACAGGCGAACCTATGGCTACACCTTC. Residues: CASSSVDRRTYGYTF.

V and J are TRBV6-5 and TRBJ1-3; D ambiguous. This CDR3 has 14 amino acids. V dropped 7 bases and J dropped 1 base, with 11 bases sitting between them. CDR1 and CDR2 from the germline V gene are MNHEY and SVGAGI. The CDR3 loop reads CASILSGSGNTIYF. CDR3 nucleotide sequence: TGTGCCAGCATCCTCAGTGGTTCTGGAAACACCATATATTTT.

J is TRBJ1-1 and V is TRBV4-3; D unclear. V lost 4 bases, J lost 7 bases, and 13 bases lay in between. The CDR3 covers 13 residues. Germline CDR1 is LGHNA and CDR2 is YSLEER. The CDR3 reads CASSPRIGGEAFF. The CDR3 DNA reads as TGCGCCAGCAGCCCCCGGATAGGAGGTGAAGCTTTCTTT.

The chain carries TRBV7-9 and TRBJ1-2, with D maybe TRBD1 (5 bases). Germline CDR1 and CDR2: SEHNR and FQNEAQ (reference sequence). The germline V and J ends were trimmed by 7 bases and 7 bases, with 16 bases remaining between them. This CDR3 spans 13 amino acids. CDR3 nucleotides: TGTGCCAGCACCGCAGTCCAGGGAAGTGGCTACACCTTC. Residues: CASTAVQGSGYTF.

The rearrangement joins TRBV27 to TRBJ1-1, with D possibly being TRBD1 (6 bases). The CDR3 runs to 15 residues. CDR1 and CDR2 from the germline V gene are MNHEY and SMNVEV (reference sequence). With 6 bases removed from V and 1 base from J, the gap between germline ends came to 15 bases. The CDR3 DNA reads TGTGCCAGCAGCTCCGGGACACTTGCGAACACTGAAGCTTTCTTT. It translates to CASSSGTLANTEAFF.

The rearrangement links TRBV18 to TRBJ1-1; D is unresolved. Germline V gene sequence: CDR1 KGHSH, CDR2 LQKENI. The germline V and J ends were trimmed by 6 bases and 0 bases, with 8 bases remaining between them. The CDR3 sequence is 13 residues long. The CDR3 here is CASSPKLNTEAFF. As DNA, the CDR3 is TGTGCCAGCTCGCCTAAGCTGAACACTGAAGCTTTCTTT.

CDR3 residues: CASSLDERDPYF. CDR3 sequence (DNA): TGTGCCAGCAGCTTAGATGAGCGGGATCCATACTTC. This chain joins TRBV7-2 and TRBJ2-7, with 7 bases fitting TRBD2. Germline values: CDR1 SGHTA, CDR2 FQGNSA. CDR3 length: 12 amino acids. V shed 1 base and J 13 bases; nucleotides not matched to a gene: 7. Looking up the rest from reference TRBV7-2 and TRBJ2-7 gives the full variable domain: GAGVSQSPSNKVTEKGKDVELRCDPISGHTALYWYRQSLGQGLEFLIYFQGNSAPDKSGLPSDRFSAERTGGSVSTLTIQRTQQEDSAVYLCASSLDERDPYFGPGTRLTVT.

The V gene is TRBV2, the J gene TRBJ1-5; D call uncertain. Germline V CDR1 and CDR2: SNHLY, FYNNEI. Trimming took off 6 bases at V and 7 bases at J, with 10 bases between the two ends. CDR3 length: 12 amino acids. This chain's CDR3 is CASSGERQPQHF. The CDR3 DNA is TGTGCCAGCAGCGGGGAGAGGCAGCCCCAGCATTTT.

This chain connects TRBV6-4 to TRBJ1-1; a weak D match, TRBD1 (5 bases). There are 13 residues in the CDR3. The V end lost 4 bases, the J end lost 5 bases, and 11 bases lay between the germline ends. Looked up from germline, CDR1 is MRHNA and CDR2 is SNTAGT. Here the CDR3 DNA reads TGTGCCAGCAGTGCACAGGCTCGGACTGAAGCTTTCTTT. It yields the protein CASSAQARTEAFF.

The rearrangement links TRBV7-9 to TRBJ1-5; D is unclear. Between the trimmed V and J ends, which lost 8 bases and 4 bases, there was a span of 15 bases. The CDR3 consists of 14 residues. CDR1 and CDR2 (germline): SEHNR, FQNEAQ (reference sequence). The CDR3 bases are TGTGCCAGCTCCAAAGGAGGAGGAAATCAGCCCCAGCATTTT. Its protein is CASSKGGGNQPQHF.

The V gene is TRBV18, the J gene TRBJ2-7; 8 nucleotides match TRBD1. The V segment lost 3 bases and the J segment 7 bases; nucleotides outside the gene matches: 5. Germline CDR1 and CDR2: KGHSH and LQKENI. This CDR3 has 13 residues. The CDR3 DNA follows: TGTGCCAGCTCACCTAGGACAGGGTGGGAGCAGTACTTC. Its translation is CASSPRTGWEQYF.

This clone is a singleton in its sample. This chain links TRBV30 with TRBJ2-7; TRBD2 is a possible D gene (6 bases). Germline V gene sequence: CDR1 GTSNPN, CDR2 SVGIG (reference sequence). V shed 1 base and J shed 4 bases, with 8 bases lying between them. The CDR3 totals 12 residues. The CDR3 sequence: CAWSERGYEQYF. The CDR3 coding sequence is TGTGCCTGGAGTGAACGGGGGTACGAGCAGTACTTC.

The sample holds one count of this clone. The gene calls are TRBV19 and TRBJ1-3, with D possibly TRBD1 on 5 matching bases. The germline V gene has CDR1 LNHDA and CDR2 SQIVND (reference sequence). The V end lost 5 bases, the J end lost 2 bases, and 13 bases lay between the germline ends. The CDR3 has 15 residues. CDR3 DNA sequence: TGTGCCAGTAGTGCAGACAGTGGGGCTGGAAACACCATATATTTT. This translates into CASSADSGAGNTIYF.

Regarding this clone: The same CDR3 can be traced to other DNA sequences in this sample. Here the CDR3 DNA reads TGCGCCAGCAGCCCGGACAGTTCCTATGGCTACACCTTC. Translating gives CASSPDSSYGYTF. The J gene is TRBJ1-2, the V gene TRBV5-1, with D possibly being TRBD1 (6 bases). The CDR3 consists of 13 residues. The ends were cut back, 4 bases at V and 4 bases at J, with 11 bases in the middle. CDR1 and CDR2 from the germline V gene are SGHRS and YFSETQ.

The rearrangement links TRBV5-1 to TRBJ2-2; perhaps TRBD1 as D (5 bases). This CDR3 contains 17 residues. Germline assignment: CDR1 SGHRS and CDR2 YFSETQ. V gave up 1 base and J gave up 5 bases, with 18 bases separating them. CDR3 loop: CASSLNRNPSRTGELFF. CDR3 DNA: TGCGCCAGCAGCTTGAACAGGAACCCCTCGCGTACCGGGGAGCTGTTTTTT.

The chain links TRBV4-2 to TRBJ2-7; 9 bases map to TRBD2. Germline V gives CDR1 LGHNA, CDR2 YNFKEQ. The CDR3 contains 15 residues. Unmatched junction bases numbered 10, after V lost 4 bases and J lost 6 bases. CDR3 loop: CASSPRLIAGAEQYF. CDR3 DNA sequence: TGTGCCAGCAGCCCGCGTCTTATAGCGGGAGCCGAGCAGTACTTC.

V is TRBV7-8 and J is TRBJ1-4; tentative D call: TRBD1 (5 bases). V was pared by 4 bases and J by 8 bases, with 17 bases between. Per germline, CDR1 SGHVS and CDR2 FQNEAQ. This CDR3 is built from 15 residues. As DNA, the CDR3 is TGTGCCAGCAGCTCCGTCCGGGGGTATGAGGAAAAACTGTTTTTT. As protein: CASSSVRGYEEKLFF.

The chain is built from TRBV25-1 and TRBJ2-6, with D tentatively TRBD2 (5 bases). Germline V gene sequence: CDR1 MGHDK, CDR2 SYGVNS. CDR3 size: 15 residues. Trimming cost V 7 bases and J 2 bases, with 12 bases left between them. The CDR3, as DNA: TGTGCCAGCACGGGGTCTCTCCCTGGGGCCAACGTCCTGACTTTC. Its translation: CASTGSLPGANVLTF.

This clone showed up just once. CDR3 sequence (DNA): TGTGCCAGCGGGACAGGGACGGTGAACACTGAAGCTTTCTTT. This encodes CASGTGTVNTEAFF. V gene TRBV27 combines with J gene TRBJ1-1, with 9 bases fitting TRBD1. Per the germline V gene, CDR1 is MNHEY and CDR2 is SMNVEV (reference sequence). This CDR3 contains 14 residues. The V gene end was trimmed by 8 bases and the J gene end by 0 bases; junction bases not matched to a gene: 4.

The CDR3 nucleotides read TGTGCCAGCAGTGCGCTACCGGGACAATTCTATAATTCACCCCTCCACTTT. Its protein is CASSALPGQFYNSPLHF. The chain uses TRBV28 and TRBJ1-6; a weak D match, TRBD1 (6 bases). In germline, CDR1 is MDHEN, CDR2 SYDVKM. CDR3 length: 17 residues. Trimming removed 5 bases at V and 3 bases at J, with 17 bases between.